This is a list of T cell receptor beta chains from one sample in a study of a mutant IDH1 vaccine in newly diagnosed glioma. No antigen is known for these receptors. Using immunoSEQ multiplex PCR, the repertoire was profiled, and TCRdb retains in-frame clones only, with some absent. The sample lists about 34,000 clones, approximately 90% seen once, with around 11% in the top ten. This sample comprised PBMCs, obtained from a glioma patient whose treatment included an IDH1 peptide vaccine. All receptors derive from a young woman with glioma. CDR3s include the opening cysteine and the closing phenylalanine or tryptophan. The D gene is left open where the match is weak.

d_call j_call v_call cdr3_nt cdr3_aa
TRBD2 TRBJ2-7 TRBV25-1 TGTGCCAGCAGTGGACACGGGGGGTATATGGGCTACGAGCAGTACTTC CASSGHGGYMGYEQYF
. TRBJ1-2 TRBV10-3 TGTGCCATCAGGGGGGTAGACTATGGCTACACCTTC CAIRGVDYGYTF
. TRBJ2-7 TRBV4-3 TGCGCCAGCAGCCATCGGGACGGATCCTACGAGCAGTACTTC CASSHRDGSYEQYF
TRBD1 TRBJ1-1 TRBV9 TGTGCCAGCACCCTGAAAGACAGGGAGCCAATTGAAGCTTTCTTT CASTLKDREPIEAFF
TRBD2 TRBJ2-5 TRBV7-2 TGTGCCAGCAGCCTGGATCTAACTAGCGGCCAAGAGACCCAGTACTTC CASSLDLTSGQETQYF
. TRBJ2-2 TRBV4-3 TGCGCCAGCAGCCAAGATCCGGCGGGGTCCTTGAACACCGGGGAGCTGTTTTTT CASSQDPAGSLNTGELFF
. TRBJ2-2 TRBV7-9 TGTGCCAGCAGCTTAGAGTTGGCAGGGGACACCGGGGAGCTGTTTTTT CASSLELAGDTGELFF
. TRBJ1-3 TRBV7-9 TGTGCCAGCAGCCCCGCGGCCAGCTCTGGAAACACCATATATTTT CASSPAASSGNTIYF
. TRBJ2-1 TRBV7-2 TGTGCCAGCAGCTTAGCTTATGGCAATGAGCAGTTCTTC CASSLAYGNEQFF
. TRBJ1-1 TRBV5-1 TGCGCCAGCAGCTTGGATACAGGGAACACTGAAGCTTTCTTT CASSLDTGNTEAFF